A selection of T cell receptor beta chains follows, all from one sample in a study of vaccination effects on CD4 cells after COVID-19. These receptors lack a known antigen. The protocol was immunoSEQ multiplex PCR, while the TCRdb copy is restricted to in-frame clones and leaves out a portion. The top ten hold roughly 2% of the sample, which has about 59,000 clones, just under 80% seen once. The sample consisted of CD4+ T cells from PBMCs cultured with HCoV-OC43 spike peptides, taken after COVID-19 vaccination. These TCRs come from a human donor who received a COVID-19 vaccine. Both conserved end residues are part of each CDR3. The D gene is left open where the match is weak. Some rows mark clone size as missing; the rest say once, few, many or name a class of expanded clone.

TRBJ1-2	TRBV7-9	few	-	TGTGCCAGCAGTTTGGGGCAGGCAGGGCTTGGCTACACCTTC	CASSLGQAGLGYTF
TRBJ2-1	TRBV6-2/TRBV6-3	-	-	TGTGCCAGCAGTCGCTCGGGCGGCGAGCAGTTCTTC	CASSRSGGEQFF
TRBJ1-1	TRBV28	few	-	TGTGCCGCGACCTCTCAGGTGAACACTGAAGCTTTCTTT	CAATSQVNTEAFF
TRBJ2-5	TRBV18	-	-	TGTGCCAGCTCACCGAGGACAGAACAAGAGACCCAGTACTTC	CASSPRTEQETQYF
TRBJ1-5	TRBV12-5	-	-	TGTGCTAGTGGTTTGACTGGGGATCAGCCCCAGCATTTT	CASGLTGDQPQHF
TRBJ2-4	TRBV5-1	-	-	TGCGCCAGCAGCTTGGAATCCGGGACAGCCAAAAACATTCAGTACTTC	CASSLESGTAKNIQYF
TRBJ2-5	TRBV24-1	-	-	TGTGCCACCAGTCGGGGTTTTGAGACCCAGTACTTC	CATSRGFETQYF
TRBJ1-1	TRBV3-1/TRBV3-2	-	-	TGTGCCAGCAGTCCATCCTGCGACTTTCTGGTGGAGAACACTGAAGCTTTCTTT	CASSPSCDFLVENTEAFF
TRBJ1-5	TRBV2	-	-	TGTGCCAGCAGACTCGACAGCCTCAATCAGCCCCAGCATTTT	CASRLDSLNQPQHF
TRBJ1-2	TRBV6-5	-	-	TGTGCCAGCGCCTCACAGGTATATTATGGCTACACCTTC	CASASQVYYGYTF
TRBJ2-3	TRBV2	-	-	TGTGCCAGCAGTTCCGATCTTGGCACAGATACGCAGTATTTT	CASSSDLGTDTQYF
TRBJ2-5	TRBV27	-	-	TGTGCCAGCAGAGGCCGGGGGATGGAAACCCAGTACTTC	CASRGRGMETQYF
TRBJ2-5	TRBV10-1	-	TRBD2	TGCGCCAGCAGTGAGTCCTCTAGCGGGGGCCAAGAGACCCAGTACTTC	CASSESSSGGQETQYF
TRBJ1-2	TRBV6-4	-	-	TGTGCCAGCAGTGTCGAGACAGGTTCTAACTATGGCTACACCTTC	CASSVETGSNYGYTF
TRBJ1-2	TRBV9	-	-	TGTGCCAGCAGCGCTTCCGGGACAAGCTATGGCTACACCTTC	CASSASGTSYGYTF
TRBJ1-2	TRBV24-1	-	TRBD1	TGTGCCACCAGTGATTTTGTGGCAGGGGGAGAGTGGGGCTACACCTTC	CATSDFVAGGEWGYTF
TRBJ2-3	TRBV9	-	-	TGTGCCAGCAGCCACGGTAGCACAGATACGCAGTATTTT	CASSHGSTDTQYF
TRBJ2-1	TRBV11-1	-	TRBD1	TGTGCCAGCAGCTTAGGACAGGGGAGTAATGAGCAGTTCTTC	CASSLGQGSNEQFF
TRBJ1-5	TRBV4-2	many	-	TGTGCCAGCAGCCCCCCTGAGAGCAATCAGCCCCAGCATTTT	CASSPPESNQPQHF
TRBJ1-2	TRBV28	-	-	TGTGCCAGCAGTTTGCCCGGGAATGGCTACACCTTC	CASSLPGNGYTF
TRBJ1-4	TRBV2	-	-	TGTGCCACCCGTTCGGGTGGTGAAAAACTGTTTTTT	CATRSGGEKLFF
TRBJ2-5	TRBV4-2	-	-	TGTGCCAGCAGCCCATGGACAGCACCTCAAGAGACCCAGTACTTC	CASSPWTAPQETQYF
TRBJ1-2	TRBV2	few	TRBD1	TGTGCCAGCAGATCGGTCCCGGGACAGGGAGCGGATGGCTACACCTTC	CASRSVPGQGADGYTF
TRBJ2-3	TRBV6-6	-	-	TGTGCCAGCAGTTACTCCCAGGATACGCAGTATTTT	CASSYSQDTQYF
TRBJ2-5	TRBV5-8	few	-	TGTGCCAGCCCAACCATGGGCGCGAGTACATACCAAGAGACCCAGTACTTC	CASPTMGASTYQETQYF
TRBJ1-6	TRBV7-2	-	-	TGTGCCAGCACGACAGTGTTTAATTCACCCCTCCACTTT	CASTTVFNSPLHF
TRBJ1-1	TRBV11-2	-	-	TGTGCCAGCAGCTCCTCCAGGGGGAACACTGAAGCTTTCTTT	CASSSSRGNTEAFF
TRBJ1-1	TRBV19	-	-	TGTGCCAGTAGTATAGGAAGGGGGGGCTTGAACACTGAAGCTTTCTTT	CASSIGRGGLNTEAFF
TRBJ2-4	TRBV6-5	-	-	TGTGCCAGCAGTTACGATGCAGGGTACGGTCAGTACTTC	CASSYDAGYGQYF
TRBJ1-2	TRBV2	few	TRBD1	TGTGCCAGCGAAAGGGACAGCGTGGCCTATGGCTACACCTTC	CASERDSVAYGYTF
TRBJ1-4	TRBV6-6	-	-	TGTGCCAGCAGGGACGGGCAGAATAATGAAAAACTGTTTTTT	CASRDGQNNEKLFF
TRBJ2-1	TRBV7-3	few	-	TGTGCCAGCAGCTCGTCGCGCGGCAATGAGCAGTTCTTC	CASSSSRGNEQFF
TRBJ1-2	TRBV3-1/TRBV3-2	-	-	TGTGCCAGCAGCCAGGGAAGCAATGGCTACACCTTC	CASSQGSNGYTF
TRBJ2-3	TRBV27	-	TRBD2	TGTGCCAGCTATAATTTAAGCGGGGGGGACACAGATACGCAGTATTTT	CASYNLSGGDTDTQYF
TRBJ2-2	TRBV24-1	-	TRBD1	TGTGCCACCAGTCTATCGGGGGGGACAGGGGAGACCGGGGAGCTGTTTTTT	CATSLSGGTGETGELFF
TRBJ1-2	TRBV29-1	-	-	TGCAGCGTTGGGCCGGCGAATGGCTACACCTTC	CSVGPANGYTF
TRBJ1-2	TRBV6-5	-	TRBD1	TGTGCCAGCAGTTCAAGACAGGGGGGAAGTCATGGCTACACCTTC	CASSSRQGGSHGYTF
TRBJ1-6	TRBV7-2	-	TRBD1	TGTGCCAGCAGCACTACAGGGGCAACACCCCTCCACTTT	CASSTTGATPLHF
TRBJ2-5	TRBV12-3/TRBV12-4	-	-	TGTGCCAGCAGCTACTTGGCGGGGGAGACCCAGTACTTC	CASSYLAGETQYF
TRBJ1-1	TRBV12-3/TRBV12-4	-	-	TGTGCCAGCACTAGGGGGATGTCCACTGAAGCTTTCTTT	CASTRGMSTEAFF
TRBJ2-2	TRBV12-5	-	TRBD1	TGTGCTAGTGGTTTGGGGACAGGGCGGTCCGGGGAGCTGTTTTTT	CASGLGTGRSGELFF
TRBJ2-5	TRBV24-1	-	TRBD2	TGTGCCACCAGTGAGTCCACGGCTAGCGGGACCCAAGAGACCCAGTACTTC	CATSESTASGTQETQYF